The 31 T cell receptor beta chains below were found in one sample sequenced in a study of shared clonotypes between healthy human individuals (TCRdb year 2020). To prepare the library, the immunoSEQ multiplex PCR assay was applied. Imported from immuneACCESS, the table was reduced by TCRdb to in-frame sequences with V and J called. These copies leave out some clones; in studies compared against another copy, an unresolved V gene accounts for under half, and the cause of the remainder is not known. The sample table lists around 700,000 clones, roughly 78% of them with a count of one. Approximately 2% of the sample goes to the ten largest clones. Sequencing was carried out using memory CD4+ T cells sorted from blood. The cell subset or site label on this specimen signifies: CD45RA-negative fraction. The receptor source for this set is a woman aged 25 to 39 in good health.

V usage is TRBV7-9 and J usage is TRBJ2-5, with D perhaps TRBD1 or TRBD2 (5 bases each). V lost 6 bases and J lost 5, with 13 bases in between. Germline loops: CDR1 SEHNR, CDR2 FQNEAQ (reference sequence). The CDR3 is 13 residues long. The CDR3 nucleotides are TGTGCCAGCAGGGGACGGAGTAGGGAGACCCAGTACTTC. It codes for CASRGRSRETQYF.

The chain combines TRBV5-4 with TRBJ1-2, with D uncertain. The V and J ends lost 3 bases and 4 bases respectively, with 13 bases between them. This CDR3 has 14 residues. Germline CDR1 is SGHNT and CDR2 is YYREEE (reference sequence). The CDR3 DNA reads as TGTGCCAGCAGCTCGCGCACAGACCCCTATGGCTACACCTTC. Its protein is CASSSRTDPYGYTF.

The rearrangement links TRBV6-5 to TRBJ1-5; D is possibly TRBD1 (5 bases). The CDR3 runs to 15 residues. In germline, CDR1 is MNHEY, CDR2 SVGAGI. The V end was cut by 0 bases, the J end by 7 bases, with 13 bases between. The DNA for the CDR3 is TGTGCCAGCAGTTACTCGATTTCAGGGCACCAGCCCCAGCATTTT. It specifies CASSYSISGHQPQHF.

Comments on this clone: A far larger clone is one nucleotide away, so this likely arose from a read error. Other nucleotide sequences in the sample specify the same CDR3. The V call is TRBV30, the J call TRBJ2-5; no reliable D call. The J call may be mistaken, given a closer DNA end match to TRBJ2-7. The germline V gene encodes CDR1 GTSNPN and CDR2 SVGIG (reference sequence). CDR3 size: 11 residues. CDR3 DNA sequence: TGTGCCTGGAGTGTAACCTACGAGCAGTACTTC. Its protein product is CAWSVTYEQYF.

The chain has TRBV30 and TRBJ1-1; D perhaps matches TRBD1 (6 bases). In germline, CDR1 is GTSNPN, CDR2 SVGIG (reference sequence). Trimming took off 3 bases at V and 8 bases at J, with 13 bases between the two ends. This CDR3 is 12 amino acids long. Written as DNA, the CDR3 is TGTGCCTGGAGGGATTCCGGGACAGAAGCTTTCTTT. Translated: CAWRDSGTEAFF.

This rearrangement joins TRBV6-1 to TRBJ1-2; a weak D match, TRBD1 (5 bases). CDR1 and CDR2 from the germline V gene are MNHNS and SASEGT. The CDR3 totals 12 residues. The V end lost 7 bases, the J end lost 5 bases, and 11 bases lay between the germline ends. In DNA form, the CDR3 reads TGTGCCAGCAACCACGGGACGTATGGCTACACCTTC. Its protein product is CASNHGTYGYTF.

The chain is built from TRBV18 and TRBJ2-2; D is undetermined. The CDR3 spans 14 residues. Germline-derived CDR1 and CDR2 are KGHSH and LQKENI. V lost 3 bases, J lost 4 bases, and 9 bases lay in between. CDR3 loop: CASSPNTGTGELFF. The CDR3 nucleotides are TGTGCCAGCTCACCCAATACGGGCACCGGGGAGCTGTTTTTT.

This clone was recorded only once. The CDR3 sequence is CASSSRSSGGDTQYF. The CDR3 nucleotides are TGTGCCAGCAGTTCGAGATCTAGCGGGGGGGATACGCAGTATTTT. V usage is TRBV28 and J usage is TRBJ2-3, with 11 nucleotides matching TRBD2. The length of the CDR3 is 15 residues. Unmatched junction bases numbered 6, after V lost 4 bases and J lost 6 bases. Germline-derived CDR1 and CDR2 are MDHEN and SYDVKM.

The rearrangement links TRBV9 to TRBJ2-1; D perhaps matches TRBD2 (5 bases). Germline V gene lookup returns CDR1 SGDLS and CDR2 YYNGEE. The CDR3 covers 13 residues. The germline V and J ends were trimmed by 2 bases and 3 bases, with 6 bases remaining between them. CDR3: CASSVRDYNEQFF. The DNA of the CDR3 is TGTGCCAGCAGCGTCCGGGACTACAATGAGCAGTTCTTC.

This clone was counted a few times. The chain combines TRBV25-1 with TRBJ1-1; the D gene is possibly TRBD1 (6 bases). Per the germline V gene, CDR1 is MGHDK and CDR2 is SYGVNS. The V and J ends lost 5 bases and 7 bases respectively, with 14 bases between them. CDR3 length: 13 residues. CDR3 sequence reads: CASSYREEGEAFF. The CDR3 region has the DNA TGTGCCAGCAGTTACAGGGAAGAAGGTGAAGCTTTCTTT.

This clone has more than one count but fewer than ten. This specimen includes other DNA sequences encoding the same CDR3. This chain joins TRBV5-4 and TRBJ1-2; 9 nucleotides line up with TRBD1. The V gene end was trimmed by 4 bases and the J gene end by 5 bases; junction bases not matched to a gene: 6. There are 14 residues in the CDR3. The germline gives CDR1 SGHNT, CDR2 YYREEE (reference sequence). CDR3 residues: CASSPQGAEYGYTF. The CDR3 DNA is TGTGCCAGCAGCCCACAGGGGGCAGAGTATGGCTACACCTTC.

This clone has ten or more counts. This chain links TRBV2 with TRBJ1-2; 8 positions agree with TRBD1. V gave up 6 bases and J gave up 6 bases; unmatched junction bases: 6. The CDR3 is made up of 13 amino acids. Germline values: CDR1 SNHLY, CDR2 FYNNEI. CDR3 coding DNA: TGTGCCAGCAGAGACAGGGGAGAAGATGGCTACACCTTC. It translates to CASRDRGEDGYTF.

This clone was counted only a few times. The rearrangement uses TRBV18 and TRBJ2-5, with D perhaps matching TRBD2 (6 bases). The V end was cut by 2 bases, the J end by 3 bases, with 10 bases between. Germline V lookup: CDR1 KGHSH, CDR2 LQKENI. There are 14 residues in the CDR3. This chain's CDR3 is CASSPFQREETQYF. The DNA for the CDR3 is TGTGCCAGCTCACCATTCCAGCGGGAAGAGACCCAGTACTTC. Full variable domain (missing parts from reference TRBV18 and TRBJ2-5): NAGVMQNPRHLVRRRGQEARLRCSPMKGHSHVYWYRQLPEEGLKFMVYLQKENIIDESGMPKERFSAEFPKEGPSILRIQQVVRGDSAAYFCASSPFQREETQYFGPGTRLLVL.

The rearrangement links TRBV9 to TRBJ2-1; 8 bases are shared with TRBD1. V lost 4 bases to trimming and J lost 8 bases; unmatched junction nucleotides: 11. CDR3 length equals 15 residues. Germline-derived CDR1 and CDR2 are SGDLS and YYNGEE. The CDR3 region has the DNA TGTGCCAGCAGCTGGACAGGGTACTCCAACGATGAGCAGTTCTTC. This translates into CASSWTGYSNDEQFF. Together with reference TRBV9 and TRBJ2-1, the CDR3 gives the full variable domain: DSGVTQTPKHLITATGQRVTLRCSPRSGDLSVYWYQQSLDQGLQFLIQYYNGEERAKGNILERFSAQQFPDLHSELNLSSLELGDSALYFCASSWTGYSNDEQFFGPGTRLTVL.

The chain employs TRBV28 and TRBJ1-5; tentatively, D is TRBD1 (6 bases). The CDR3 loop spans 13 amino acids. The V gene's germline CDR1 is MDHEN and CDR2 SYDVKM. The CDR3: CATEQEGVRPQHF. The CDR3 DNA sequence: TGTGCTACAGAGCAGGAGGGGGTGAGGCCCCAGCATTTT. The whole variable domain, filled in from reference TRBV28 and TRBJ1-5, reads DVKVTQSSRYLVKRTGEKVFLECVQDMDHENMFWYRQDPGLGLRLIYFSYDVKMKEKGDIPEGYSVSREKKERFSLILESASTNQTSMYLCATEQEGVRPQHFGDGTRLSIL.

This clone occurred once. The chain is built from TRBV14 and TRBJ1-4; weak D call: TRBD1 (5 bases). The germline CDR1 and CDR2 sequences are SGHDN and FVKESK. V was clipped by 0 bases and J by 13 bases, with 12 bases between them. There are 13 residues in the CDR3. The CDR3 sequence is CASSQEGRSRLFF. The CDR3 nucleotides are TGTGCCAGCAGCCAAGAGGGACGGTCGCGACTGTTTTTT.

This chain uses TRBV30 with TRBJ1-2; 7 bases align to TRBD1. The ends lost 4 bases at V and 4 bases at J; junction bases unmatched: 9. The CDR3 is 14 residues long. Germline V gene sequence: CDR1 GTSNPN, CDR2 SVGIG (reference sequence). The CDR3 sequence: CAWIQGGLGYGYTF. The CDR3 region has the DNA TGTGCCTGGATTCAGGGGGGGCTCGGCTATGGCTACACCTTC.

The chain recombines TRBV6-1 with TRBJ2-1; D uncertain. The CDR3 is 13 residues long. Trimming took 3 bases from V and 5 from J, leaving 8 bases between them. CDR1 is MNHNS and CDR2 is SASEGT in the germline V gene. The CDR3 bases are TGTGCCAGCAGTGAGTCGGAGCACAATGAGCAGTTCTTC. Protein sequence: CASSESEHNEQFF.

The chain employs TRBV19 and TRBJ2-5; D possibly corresponds to TRBD2 (5 bases). The germline CDR1 and CDR2 sequences are LNHDA and SQIVND (reference sequence). V was shortened by 5 bases and J by 5 bases, with 15 bases between the two germline ends. There are 14 residues in the CDR3. CDR3 nucleotides: TGTGCCAGTAGTCAGGACCCTTCGGGGGAGACCCAGTACTTC. Translated: CASSQDPSGETQYF. Full variable domain (outside the CDR3, taken from reference TRBV19 and TRBJ2-5): DGGITQSPKYLFRKEGQNVTLSCEQNLNHDAMYWYRQDPGQGLRLIYYSQIVNDFQKGDIAEGYSVSREKKESFPLTVTSAQKNPTAFYLCASSQDPSGETQYFGPGTRLLVL.

On this clone: Other nucleotide sequences from this sample produce the same CDR3. The gene calls are TRBV20-1 and TRBJ1-4; D gene uncertain. The CDR3 runs 10 residues. Germline lookup yields CDR1 DFQATT and CDR2 SNEGSKA (reference sequence). The V end was cut by 3 bases, the J end by 7 bases, with 3 bases between. The CDR3 loop is CSARREKLFF. CDR3 coding DNA: TGCAGTGCTAGGCGTGAAAAACTGTTTTTT.

The gene calls are TRBV7-2 and TRBJ2-5; TRBD2 matches at 7 bases. Germline V gene sequence: CDR1 SGHTA, CDR2 FQGNSA. CDR3 length: 16 residues. V trimming: 1 base; J trimming: 4 bases; junction bases outside the gene matches: 9. Written as DNA, the CDR3 is TGTGCCAGCAGCTTAGTGGGAGGGCCGTGGGGAGAGACCCAGTACTTC. Its protein is CASSLVGGPWGETQYF.

This chain's CDR3 is CASSGVKVETQYF. CDR3 coding DNA: TGTGCCAGTAGTGGGGTGAAAGTAGAGACCCAGTACTTC. The genes are TRBV19 and TRBJ2-5, with D unclear. CDR3 size: 13 residues. Germline V gene data show CDR1 as LNHDA and CDR2 as SQIVND (reference sequence). The V end lost 5 bases, the J end lost 4 bases, and 11 bases lay between the germline ends.

The genes are TRBV14 and TRBJ1-2; D is ambiguous. The CDR3 has 13 residues. The germline CDR1 and CDR2 sequences are SGHDN and FVKESK. Trimming shortened V by 2 bases and J by 8 bases, and 12 bases separated the two germline ends. CDR3 in amino acids: CASSQIRAQGYTF. The CDR3 region has the DNA TGTGCCAGCAGCCAAATAAGGGCTCAGGGCTACACCTTC.

This chain connects TRBV5-1 to TRBJ2-7; D gene ambiguous. Per the germline V gene, CDR1 is SGHRS and CDR2 is YFSETQ. The CDR3 contains 14 residues. Trimming stripped 0 bases from V and 2 bases from J, with 9 bases between. The CDR3 here is CASSLGGSAYEQYF. For the CDR3, the DNA is TGCGCCAGCAGCTTGGGAGGATCGGCCTACGAGCAGTACTTC.

This clone was detected only a few times. This chain links TRBV11-2 with TRBJ2-1; 8 nucleotides match TRBD2. Germline values: CDR1 SGHAT, CDR2 FQNNGV. The CDR3 is made up of 15 amino acids. Trimming at V came to 2 bases and at J to 7 bases, leaving 7 bases not matched to a gene. DNA for the CDR3: TGTGCCAGCAGCTTAAGGAGCGGGAGAGAAAATGAGCAGTTCTTC. It codes for CASSLRSGRENEQFF.

The rearrangement uses TRBV2 and TRBJ1-4; D is undetermined. Trimming left V 6 bases short and J 0 bases short, with 8 bases between. Germline values: CDR1 SNHLY, CDR2 FYNNEI. This CDR3 is built from 14 residues. The CDR3 protein is CASSRHSTNEKLFF. The DNA for the CDR3 is TGTGCCAGCAGCCGACACTCAACTAATGAAAAACTGTTTTTT. The full variable domain, with the rest looked up from reference TRBV2 and TRBJ1-4, is EPEVTQTPSHQVTQMGQEVILRCVPISNHLYFYWYRQILGQKVEFLVSFYNNEISEKSEIFDDQFSVERPDGSNFTLKIRSTKLEDSAMYFCASSRHSTNEKLFFGSGTQLSVL.

CDR3 DNA: TGTGCCAGCAGTTTAGGGGAGGGACGGCTAGCGGGAGAGGGCCACACAGATACGCAGTATTTT. Translating gives CASSLGEGRLAGEGHTDTQYF. The gene calls are TRBV28 and TRBJ2-3; TRBD2 matches at 10 bases. Germline-derived CDR1 and CDR2 are MDHEN and SYDVKM. The CDR3 is made up of 21 amino acids. J was trimmed by 2 bases and V by 2 bases; bases with no gene match: 19.

This clone was detected many times. The V and J genes are TRBV19 and TRBJ2-3, with 7 positions matching TRBD1. The V segment lost 6 bases and the J segment 1 base; nucleotides outside the gene matches: 7. The germline V gene has CDR1 LNHDA and CDR2 SQIVND (reference sequence). CDR3 length: 15 residues. The DNA of the CDR3 is TGTGCCAGTAGACACAGGGGTCTTCGCACAGATACGCAGTATTTT. Protein product: CASRHRGLRTDTQYF.

Concerning this clone itself: Other nucleotide sequences from this sample produce the same CDR3. The V call is TRBV11-2, the J call TRBJ2-7; D unresolved. The V and J ends lost 4 bases and 4 bases respectively, with 8 bases between them. The CDR3 is 12 residues long. Germline CDR1 SGHAT, CDR2 FQNNGV. CDR3 nucleotide sequence: TGTGCCAGCAGCTCCGGAGAGTACGAGCAGTACTTC. Translated: CASSSGEYEQYF.

The chain has TRBV10-3 and TRBJ1-5; D gene unclear. The germline V gene encodes CDR1 ENHRY and CDR2 SYGVKD. The CDR3 is 13 residues long. The ends were cut back, 4 bases at V and 5 bases at J, with 9 bases in the middle. Here the CDR3 DNA reads TGTGCCATCAGTGGGGTCGGATATCAGCCCCAGCATTTT. Amino acid sequence: CAISGVGYQPQHF.

V usage is TRBV11-2 and J usage is TRBJ2-5; TRBD2 matches at 7 bases. With 5 bases clipped from V and 10 bases from J, the junction kept 28 bases outside the gene matches. This CDR3 has 19 residues. Germline V CDR1 and CDR2: SGHAT, FQNNGV. Here the CDR3 reads CASSARVGGAGVGRIDQYF. CDR3 in DNA: TGTGCCAGCAGCGCCCGAGTAGGCGGTGCGGGGGTGGGGAGGATCGACCAGTACTTC.